The 25 T cell receptor beta chains given below trace back to one sample, sequenced in a study of blood T cell repertoires in COVID-19. The protocol was immunoSEQ multiplex PCR, while the TCRdb copy is restricted to in-frame clones and leaves out a portion. The sample holds 300,000 to 350,000 clones; approximately 88% are singletons and the top ten take around 9.9%. Source material: peripheral blood. The receptors originated from a man aged 30 to 39 with COVID-19, enrolled during active disease.

CDR3 sequence reads: CASTNSRGNYEQYF. Written as DNA, the CDR3 is TGTGCCAGCACCAATTCCAGGGGAAACTACGAGCAGTACTTC. V usage is TRBV6-5 and J usage is TRBJ2-7; D might be TRBD1 (6 bases). Germline lookup yields CDR1 MNHEY and CDR2 SVGAGI. CDR3 size: 14 residues. Between the trimmed V and J ends, which lost 7 bases and 3 bases, there was a span of 16 bases.

The V and J genes are TRBV4-2 and TRBJ1-1; D unresolved. This CDR3 is 16 amino acids long. Trimming took off 1 base at V and 7 bases at J, with 19 bases between the two ends. The germline V gene has CDR1 LGHNA and CDR2 YNFKEQ. CDR3 DNA sequence: TGTGCCAGCAGCCAAGCTGGCAGAAGCGGGAGTAGTGAAGCTTTCTTT. Translated: CASSQAGRSGSSEAFF.

This clone was seen only once. One end of the junction varies from germline; a read error may be responsible. The genes are TRBV19 and TRBJ2-7, with TRBD1 matching 8 bases. The length of the CDR3 is 14 residues. Germline V CDR1 and CDR2: LNHDA, SQIVND (reference sequence). The CDR3 DNA reads TGTGCCAGTAGTACAGGGGGCCTTGGCTACGAGCGGTACTTC. Translating it yields CASSTGGLGYERYF.

The chain uses TRBV6-5 and TRBJ1-2, with D possibly TRBD1 on 5 matching bases. The V gene lost 5 bases and the J gene lost 9 bases, with 13 bases spanning the gap. The CDR3 sequence is 12 residues long. Germline V gene lookup returns CDR1 MNHEY and CDR2 SVGAGI. CDR3: CASSQGPSRYTF. CDR3 coding DNA: TGTGCCAGCAGTCAGGGCCCTTCTCGCTACACCTTC.

The count of this clone is one. The chain recombines TRBV19 with TRBJ2-2, with D maybe TRBD2 (6 bases). Germline CDR1 and CDR2: LNHDA and SQIVND (reference sequence). V lost 3 bases to trimming and J lost 7 bases, with 18 bases between them. CDR3 length equals 16 residues. The CDR3 is CASSILSGGNGGELFF. In DNA, the CDR3 is TGTGCCAGTAGTATTCTTTCCGGGGGTAACGGCGGGGAGCTGTTTTTT. Filled out from reference TRBV19 and TRBJ2-2, the complete variable domain reads DGGITQSPKYLFRKEGQNVTLSCEQNLNHDAMYWYRQDPGQGLRLIYYSQIVNDFQKGDIAEGYSVSREKKESFPLTVTSAQKNPTAFYLCASSILSGGNGGELFFGEGSRLTVL.

The chain employs TRBV27 and TRBJ2-7, with 11 bases matching TRBD2. Trimming removed 2 bases from V and 6 bases from J; junction bases left unmatched: 6. Germline V gene lookup returns CDR1 MNHEY and CDR2 SMNVEV (reference sequence). This CDR3 comprises 15 residues. The CDR3 sequence: CASSLGVAGGGEQYF. The CDR3 coding sequence is TGTGCCAGCAGTTTAGGCGTAGCGGGAGGGGGCGAGCAGTACTTC.

The chain recombines TRBV24-1 with TRBJ2-7, with 7 bases fitting TRBD2. The CDR3 is made up of 15 amino acids. From germline, CDR1 is KGHDR and CDR2 SFDVKD. The J segment lost 5 bases and the V segment lost 4 bases, leaving 10 bases of the junction unmatched. CDR3 amino acids: CATSDPGLNSNEQYF. The CDR3 region has the DNA TGTGCCACCAGTGACCCGGGACTAAATAGCAACGAGCAGTACTTC.

The rearrangement joins TRBV18 to TRBJ1-1, with TRBD1 matching over 8 bases. This CDR3 has 14 residues. CDR1 and CDR2 (germline): KGHSH, LQKENI. V was clipped by 5 bases and J by 5 bases; unmatched bases: 7. The CDR3 DNA reads as TGTGCCAGCTCAGACACAGGGGGGCGGACTGAAGCTTTCTTT. Translating gives CASSDTGGRTEAFF.

The V call is TRBV19, the J call TRBJ1-4; D is possibly TRBD1 (5 bases). Germline V CDR1 and CDR2: LNHDA, SQIVND (reference sequence). The CDR3 has 15 amino acids. Deletions cut 2 bases from V and 8 bases from J, with 15 bases between. As DNA, the CDR3 is TGTGCCAGTAGTATATCTCGACAGTTGTACGAAAAACTGTTTTTT. This encodes CASSISRQLYEKLFF. Drawing the rest from reference TRBV19 and TRBJ1-4, the complete variable domain is DGGITQSPKYLFRKEGQNVTLSCEQNLNHDAMYWYRQDPGQGLRLIYYSQIVNDFQKGDIAEGYSVSREKKESFPLTVTSAQKNPTAFYLCASSISRQLYEKLFFGSGTQLSVL.

The chain links TRBV30 to TRBJ1-5; maybe TRBD1 (6 bases). The V end lost 0 bases, the J end lost 2 bases, and 17 bases lay between the germline ends. This CDR3 has 17 amino acids. Germline CDR1 reads GTSNPN; CDR2 reads SVGIG (reference sequence). The CDR3 nucleotides read TGTGCCTGGAGTGTACCCCAGGGGAGAAGGGGCAATCAGCCCCAGCATTTT. Its translation is CAWSVPQGRRGNQPQHF. Full variable domain (remainder filled in from reference TRBV30 and TRBJ1-5): SQTIHQWPATLVQPVGSPLSLECTVEGTSNPNLYWYRQAAGRGLQLLFYSVGIGQISSEVPQNLSASRPQDRQFILSSKKLLLSDSGFYLCAWSVPQGRRGNQPQHFGDGTRLSIL.

V gene TRBV5-1 combines with J gene TRBJ1-4, with D perhaps matching TRBD1 (5 bases). Trimming took 0 bases from V and 3 from J, leaving 12 bases between them. In germline, CDR1 is SGHRS, CDR2 YFSETQ. The CDR3 loop spans 16 amino acids. The CDR3 loop is CASSLEGGASNEKLFF. The CDR3 region has the DNA TGCGCCAGCAGCTTGGAAGGAGGGGCGTCTAATGAAAAACTGTTTTTT.

V gene TRBV7-3 combines with J gene TRBJ2-5; 8 nucleotides agree with TRBD2. The CDR3 is 16 residues long. V gave up 2 bases and J gave up 2 bases; unmatched junction bases: 7. Germline V lookup: CDR1 SGHTA, CDR2 FQGTGA. CDR3 in amino acids: CASSLLPASGQETQYF. Here the CDR3 DNA reads TGTGCCAGCAGCTTACTCCCGGCTAGCGGGCAAGAGACCCAGTACTTC.

The J gene is TRBJ2-3, the V gene TRBV10-3, with D perhaps matching TRBD1 (5 bases). V lost 8 bases and J lost 0, with 9 bases in between. Looked up from germline, CDR1 is ENHRY and CDR2 is SYGVKD. The CDR3 is 13 residues long. In DNA form, the CDR3 reads TGTGCCATCTTTGCAGGGAGCACAGATACGCAGTATTTT. Encoded protein: CAIFAGSTDTQYF.

The rearrangement links TRBV5-1 to TRBJ2-5, with D possibly TRBD2 on 7 matching bases. This CDR3 has 13 residues. V lost 0 bases, J lost 7 bases, and 10 bases lay in between. CDR1 and CDR2 (germline): SGHRS, YFSETQ. CDR3 protein: CASSLEGGGTQYF. The CDR3 DNA sequence: TGCGCCAGCAGCTTGGAAGGGGGGGGGACCCAGTACTTC.

J is TRBJ2-5 and V is TRBV5-4, with unresolved D. The germline V gene has CDR1 SGHNT and CDR2 YYREEE (reference sequence). Trimming left V 1 base short and J 4 bases short, with 11 bases between. The CDR3 has 14 residues. Here the CDR3 DNA reads TGTGCCAGCAGCTTGCGATGCAGGATAGAGACCCAGTACTTC. Translated: CASSLRCRIETQYF.

The chain links TRBV18 to TRBJ1-3; tentative D call: TRBD1 (5 bases). The V gene's germline CDR1 is KGHSH and CDR2 LQKENI. The V and J ends lost 1 base and 0 bases respectively, with 13 bases between them. This CDR3 has 17 amino acids. The CDR3 sequence is CASSPLQAQNSGNTIYF. CDR3 DNA: TGTGCCAGCTCACCACTACAGGCCCAAAACTCTGGAAACACCATATATTTT.

The chain carries TRBV7-3 and TRBJ2-5; the match to TRBD1 covers 7 bases. The V segment lost 5 bases and the J segment 4 bases; nucleotides outside the gene matches: 4. The CDR3 length is 13 residues. Germline CDR1 reads SGHTA; CDR2 reads FQGTGA. The CDR3 spells CASSQDRVETQYF. DNA of the CDR3: TGTGCCAGCAGCCAAGACAGGGTAGAGACCCAGTACTTC.

This rearrangement joins TRBV3-1 (or the pseudogene TRBV3-2) to TRBJ2-1; D possibly corresponds to TRBD2 (6 bases). Trimming took 1 base from V and 2 from J, leaving 18 bases between them. The CDR3 covers 18 residues. Germline V gene data show CDR1 as LGHDT and CDR2 as YNNKEL (reference sequence). CDR3 loop: CASSQVKMGTRPYNEQFF. The CDR3 coding sequence is TGTGCCAGCAGCCAAGTCAAGATGGGGACTCGACCCTACAATGAGCAGTTCTTC.

The V gene is TRBV19, the J gene TRBJ2-1; possible D gene TRBD1, 6 bases. Germline loops: CDR1 LNHDA, CDR2 SQIVND (reference sequence). The CDR3 extends over 15 amino acids. V dropped 0 bases and J dropped 7 bases, with 13 bases sitting between them. The CDR3, as DNA: TGTGCCAGTAGTATAGAGGGGGCTAGGTGGAATGAGCAGTTCTTC. Translation gives CASSIEGARWNEQFF.

The genes are TRBV7-9 and TRBJ2-7; TRBD2 agrees at 9 bases. This CDR3 has 13 amino acids. V trimming: 10 bases; J trimming: 1 base; junction bases outside the gene matches: 5. Germline V gene lookup returns CDR1 SEHNR and CDR2 FQNEAQ (reference sequence). For the CDR3, the DNA is TGTGCCACCGCGAGCGGGAGGTCCTACGAGCAGTACTTC. Its translation is CATASGRSYEQYF.

This rearrangement joins TRBV5-4 to TRBJ1-6; D remains ambiguous. V shed 5 bases and J shed 9 bases, with 12 bases lying between them. CDR3 length: 13 residues. The germline gives CDR1 SGHNT, CDR2 YYREEE (reference sequence). This CDR3 reads CASRTSTGSPLHF. The CDR3 bases are TGTGCCAGCAGAACATCAACGGGTTCACCCCTCCACTTT.

The rearrangement uses TRBV7-6 and TRBJ1-1; a possible D gene is TRBD1 (5 bases). CDR1 SGHVS and CDR2 FNYEAQ come from the germline V gene. The CDR3 length is 15 residues. Trimming took off 3 bases at V and 2 bases at J, with 13 bases between the two ends. The DNA for the CDR3 is TGTGCCAGCAGCTTTGCGGGGGAGGTAAACACTGAAGCTTTCTTT. It codes for CASSFAGEVNTEAFF. Using reference TRBV7-6 and TRBJ1-1 for the parts outside the CDR3, the full variable domain is GAGVSQSPRYKVTKRGQDVALRCDPISGHVSLYWYRQALGQGPEFLTYFNYEAQQDKSGLPNDRFSAERPEGSISTLTIQRTEQRDSAMYRCASSFAGEVNTEAFFGQGTRLTVV.

The rearrangement joins TRBV4-3 to TRBJ1-6; 7 bases align to TRBD1. CDR3 length: 15 amino acids. The V gene's germline CDR1 is LGHNA and CDR2 YSLEER. The ends lost 4 bases at V and 4 bases at J; junction bases unmatched: 4. CDR3 sequence reads: CASSRSGQYNSPLHF. Here the CDR3 DNA reads TGCGCCAGCAGCCGTTCGGGACAGTATAATTCACCCCTCCACTTT.

The V and J genes are TRBV4-1 and TRBJ2-2, with TRBD1 matching over 7 bases. Germline CDR1 is MGHRA and CDR2 is YSYEKL. CDR3 length: 20 amino acids. V lost 0 bases, J lost 2 bases, and 15 bases stayed unmatched. CDR3 bases: TGCGCCAGCAGCCAAGATTGGGGAGCGAGGGACAGAGACAACACCGGGGAGCTGTTTTTT. Translating it yields CASSQDWGARDRDNTGELFF.

The CDR3, as DNA: TGCGCCAGCAGTCAATCGTTTGGGGACAGGGAGTTGATAGATACGCAGTATTTT. Translated, it gives CASSQSFGDRELIDTQYF. The gene calls are TRBV23-1 and TRBJ2-3; TRBD1 aligns across 9 bases. TRBV23-1 is an open reading frame, and its role is uncertain. V dropped 0 bases and J dropped 5; count of bases not matched to a gene: 12. The CDR3 has 18 amino acids.